Below, one T cell receptor beta chain is given with its context. As yet, its antigen is unknown. A single base separates this from a much larger clone, so it may be a read error. A read error is likely, as this CDR3 ends without the conserved phenylalanine or tryptophan. This sample is part of a study of T cells after yellow fever vaccination. At the level of the study: Fractions low in cell number were prepared with SMART-Seq v4 Ultra Low Input.

Study results and caveats: Contaminants from the bulk population, in the form of abundant clonotypes, could be found in FACS-sorted repertoires.

CDR3 size: 13 residues. Germline V gene sequence: CDR1 LNHNV, CDR2 YYDKDF (reference sequence). V lost 11 bases to trimming and J lost 7 bases, with 18 bases between them. By 5'RACE template switching, TCR cDNA was produced, with a universal primer site and UMIs added in the process. TCRdb re-called the 5' RACE reads with MiXCR, one entry per CDR3 protein. In the table there are 120,000 or so distinct CDR3 sequences, around 7.2% of which are singletons. The material was CD4+ T cells sorted from PBMCs, obtained about 49 days after the first yellow fever vaccination. The rearrangement joins TRBV15 to TRBJ1-5; possibly TRBD1 for D (5 bases). The sequence derives from a man in his late teens or twenties who received the YFV17D yellow fever vaccine. CDR3 bases: TGTGCCCCCGGGAAAGGGGTGTTACAGCCCCAGCATTCT. It specifies CAPGKGVLQPQHS.